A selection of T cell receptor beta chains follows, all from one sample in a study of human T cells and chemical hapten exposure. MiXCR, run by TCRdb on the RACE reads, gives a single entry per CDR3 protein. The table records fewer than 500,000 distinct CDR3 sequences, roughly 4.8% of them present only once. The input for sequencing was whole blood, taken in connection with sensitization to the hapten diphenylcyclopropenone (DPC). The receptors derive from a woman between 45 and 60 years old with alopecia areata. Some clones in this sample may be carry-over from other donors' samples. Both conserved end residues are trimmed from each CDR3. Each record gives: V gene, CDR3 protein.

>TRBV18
ASSNASYNEQF
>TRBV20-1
SARAPQRGLYNEQF
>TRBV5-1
ASSFDQTNTEAF
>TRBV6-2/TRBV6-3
ASSPREKYNEQF
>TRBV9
ASSVEQGYNEQF
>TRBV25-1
ASRRDSPRSYEQY
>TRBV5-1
ASSFQDMPPDTQY
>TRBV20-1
SAISGVNEQF
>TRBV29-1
SSYGVPWGYT
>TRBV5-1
ATSLPRTGPDEQF
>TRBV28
ASSTGQGRNQPQH
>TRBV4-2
ASSQDRLAIDEQF
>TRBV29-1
SVETLAGGYNEQF
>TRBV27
ASGDGARYNEQF
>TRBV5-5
ASSLTRGAQETQY
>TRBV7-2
ASSLAFSHNQPQH
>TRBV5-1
ASSSWTGEGTEAF
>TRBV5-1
ASSPGLSPFYSPLH
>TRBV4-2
ASSQDRAGRGEQY
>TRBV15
ATSNMRGPQPQH
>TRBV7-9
ASSLTARGLEKLF
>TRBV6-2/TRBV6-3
ASRTGQKATGELF
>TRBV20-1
SAPGATEAF
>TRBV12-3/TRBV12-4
ASSSLRREPGELF
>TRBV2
ASTMARGETDTQY
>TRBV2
ASSGGPVGNQPQH
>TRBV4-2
ASSQDFQIRTEAF
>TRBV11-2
ASSLDQWALPNTGELF
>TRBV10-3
AISEDSSYNSPLH
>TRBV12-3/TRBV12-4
ASSFGEQPQY
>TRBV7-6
ASSPLTPNTGELF
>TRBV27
ASSLSPLYEQY
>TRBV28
ASSPGLAGTDTQY
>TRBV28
ASRNRVLAKNIQY
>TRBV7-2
ASSPHGPGGGNIQY
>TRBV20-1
SARAPLGVETQY
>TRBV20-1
SARDDRRNTEAF
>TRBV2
ASSVTGGPRDTQY
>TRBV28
ASRSGDSNQPQH
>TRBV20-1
SARDATRTGGISPLH
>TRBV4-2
ASSHNRAYEQY
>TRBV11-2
ASSLGHVNYEQY
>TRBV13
ASSQGASGSRGTDTQY